The 17 T cell receptor beta chains below were found in one sample sequenced in a study of CD8 T cells in ankylosing spondylitis. TCRdb recomputed calls from the 5' RACE reads with MiXCR, one row per CDR3 protein. Of around 120,000 distinct CDR3 sequences listed, roughly an eighth are singletons. Sequences were obtained from blood, either unsorted or a sorted T cell fraction (not recorded which). These receptors all come from a female donor with ankylosing spondylitis or in good health (not recorded which).

There are a few counts of this clonotype. V gene TRBV20-1 combines with J gene TRBJ2-1; 7 bases match TRBD1. With 3 bases clipped from V and 1 base from J, the junction kept 3 bases outside the gene matches. The CDR3 totals 14 residues. Germline loops: CDR1 DFQATT, CDR2 SNEGSKA (reference sequence). The CDR3 spells CSARGTVSYNEQFF. The CDR3 bases are TGCAGTGCTAGGGGGACAGTGTCCTACAATGAGCAGTTCTTC.

In its sample, this clonotype was seen a few times. The CDR3 protein is CASSPPRTSSYEQYF. In nucleotides, the CDR3 is TGTGCCAGCTCACCCCCAAGAACGTCCTCCTACGAGCAGTACTTC. The chain links TRBV18 to TRBJ2-7; D uncertain. This CDR3 is 15 amino acids long. V was cut by 3 bases and J by 0 bases, with 12 bases left in between. Germline assignment: CDR1 KGHSH and CDR2 LQKENI.

This clonotype was detected only a few times. The rearrangement links TRBV9 to TRBJ1-4; D gene unclear. This CDR3 has 14 residues. CDR1 and CDR2 from the germline V gene are SGDLS and YYNGEE. Trimming took 4 bases from V and 7 from J, leaving 14 bases between them. CDR3 sequence: CASSPPGVSEKLFF. In DNA form, the CDR3 reads TGTGCCAGCAGCCCACCGGGAGTGAGTGAAAAACTGTTTTTT.

The V and J genes are TRBV12-3 or TRBV12-4 and TRBJ1-2; TRBD1 agrees at 10 bases. This CDR3 is built from 15 residues. V dropped 4 bases and J dropped 4; count of bases not matched to a gene: 6. Here the CDR3 DNA reads TGTGCCAGCAGTTCGACAGGGGGCGCGAGCTATGGCTACACCTTC. Protein: CASSSTGGASYGYTF.

This sequence joins TRBV27 and TRBJ2-7; 9 nucleotides match TRBD1. V gave up 5 bases and J gave up 4 bases; unmatched junction bases: 21. Germline CDR1 reads MNHEY; CDR2 reads SMNVEV (reference sequence). The CDR3 spans 19 residues. Here the CDR3 reads CASSKNRGRLKSQRYEQYF. The CDR3, as DNA: TGTGCCAGCAGTAAGAACAGGGGGCGGTTAAAATCCCAGCGGTACGAGCAGTACTTC.

This clonotype was counted a few times. V is TRBV20-1 and J is TRBJ1-5, with D possibly TRBD1 on 6 matching bases. CDR1 and CDR2 from the germline V gene are DFQATT and SNEGSKA (reference sequence). Trimming took 1 base from V and 3 from J, leaving 13 bases between them. This CDR3 is built from 15 residues. The CDR3 region has the DNA TGCAGTGCTAGAGGGGTGGGGGGCTTCAATCAGCCCCAGCATTTT. Amino acid sequence: CSARGVGGFNQPQHF.

This clonotype was observed a few times. This chain uses TRBV27 with TRBJ2-4, with TRBD1 identical over 8 bases. Trimming at V came to 6 bases and at J to 6 bases, leaving 7 bases not matched to a gene. The CDR3 is 14 amino acids. The germline V gene has CDR1 MNHEY and CDR2 SMNVEV (reference sequence). CDR3 nucleotide sequence: TGTGCCAGCAGAGCCGGGACAGGCGGAAACATTCAGTACTTC. As protein: CASRAGTGGNIQYF.

The J gene is TRBJ2-1, the V gene TRBV19, with a weak D call TRBD2 (6 bases). V gave up 5 bases and J gave up 0 bases, with 11 bases separating them. The germline V gene encodes CDR1 LNHDA and CDR2 SQIVND (reference sequence). The CDR3 runs to 15 residues. In DNA, the CDR3 is TGTGCCAGTAGTTGGCTAGCGCACTCCTACAATGAGCAGTTCTTC. Its protein product is CASSWLAHSYNEQFF.

The table lists this clonotype with many counts. V gene TRBV7-2 combines with J gene TRBJ1-1; D remains ambiguous. CDR1 and CDR2 (germline): SGHTA, FQGNSA. The CDR3 is made up of 12 amino acids. V lost 1 base and J 11 bases, leaving 11 bases between the germline ends. The CDR3 loop reads CASSLVTPWAFF. DNA for the CDR3: TGTGCCAGCAGCTTAGTAACCCCGTGGGCTTTCTTT.

This clonotype was seen a handful of times. The chain links TRBV11-2 to TRBJ1-3; D gene uncertain. V was shortened by 5 bases and J by 2 bases, with 13 bases between the two germline ends. Looked up from germline, CDR1 is SGHAT and CDR2 is FQNNGV. The CDR3 is made up of 15 amino acids. CDR3 nucleotide sequence: TGTGCCAGCAGCCCCGGACTACCACCTGGAAACACCATATATTTT. This codes for CASSPGLPPGNTIYF.

This clonotype was found many times. CDR3 residues: CASSLQGGTEAFF. The CDR3 DNA is TGTGCCAGCAGCTTGCAGGGAGGCACTGAAGCTTTCTTT. The J gene is TRBJ1-1, the V gene TRBV5-6; D might be TRBD1 (5 bases). CDR3 size: 13 residues. Germline assignment: CDR1 SGHDT and CDR2 YYEEEE. The ends were cut back, 1 base at V and 4 bases at J, with 8 bases in the middle.

This clonotype was found a few times. The gene calls are TRBV5-1 and TRBJ1-2; D possibly corresponds to TRBD1 (5 bases). This CDR3 comprises 14 residues. The germline V gene has CDR1 SGHRS and CDR2 YFSETQ. V lost 0 bases and J lost 8, with 14 bases in between. CDR3 protein: CASSLGFGDGGYTF. The DNA for the CDR3 is TGCGCCAGCAGCTTGGGTTTCGGGGACGGCGGCTACACCTTC.

This clonotype showed up just a few times. The rearrangement links TRBV24-1 to TRBJ2-3; no definite D call. V dropped 5 bases and J dropped 6 bases, with 11 bases sitting between them. The CDR3 sequence is 13 residues long. Germline V gene sequence: CDR1 KGHDR, CDR2 SFDVKD. DNA of the CDR3: TGTGCCACCAGTGCCGGTTGGTCCGATACGCAGTATTTT. Translating it yields CATSAGWSDTQYF.

This clonotype was seen more than once but under ten times. The chain recombines TRBV24-1 with TRBJ2-1; 10 bases match TRBD2. The CDR3 is 16 residues long. With 4 bases clipped from V and 8 bases from J, the junction kept 10 bases outside the gene matches. Germline assignment: CDR1 KGHDR and CDR2 SFDVKD. The DNA of the CDR3 is TGTGCCACCAGTGACCCCACTAGCGGGAATCCTTATGAGCAGTTCTTC. This sequence encodes CATSDPTSGNPYEQFF.

Many counts were recorded for this clonotype. The chain joins TRBV5-1 to TRBJ1-1; a possible D gene is TRBD1 (5 bases). Trimming removed 3 bases at V and 0 bases at J, with 15 bases between. Germline CDR1 SGHRS, CDR2 YFSETQ. The CDR3 consists of 16 residues. For the CDR3, the DNA is TGCGCCAGCAGCTCCGTGCAGGGAGGGGTGAACACTGAAGCTTTCTTT. Residues: CASSSVQGGVNTEAFF.

The chain links TRBV6-4 to TRBJ2-2; the D call may be TRBD1 or TRBD2 (5 bases each). V shed 4 bases and J shed 5 bases, with 11 bases lying between them. Germline V gives CDR1 MRHNA, CDR2 SNTAGT. There are 14 residues in the CDR3. This CDR3 is CASSGSGRTGELFF. CDR3 in DNA: TGTGCCAGCAGTGGCTCGGGACGGACCGGGGAGCTGTTTTTT.

This clonotype occurred once. The chain joins TRBV11-2 to TRBJ2-1; TRBD2 agrees at 7 bases. The germline V gene encodes CDR1 SGHAT and CDR2 FQNNGV. The CDR3 runs 18 residues. The ends lost 1 base at V and 0 bases at J; junction bases unmatched: 9. CDR3 coding DNA: TGTGCCAGCAGCTTAGTTCCGACTAGCAAATTCTCCTACAATGAGCAGTTCTTC. Encoded protein: CASSLVPTSKFSYNEQFF.